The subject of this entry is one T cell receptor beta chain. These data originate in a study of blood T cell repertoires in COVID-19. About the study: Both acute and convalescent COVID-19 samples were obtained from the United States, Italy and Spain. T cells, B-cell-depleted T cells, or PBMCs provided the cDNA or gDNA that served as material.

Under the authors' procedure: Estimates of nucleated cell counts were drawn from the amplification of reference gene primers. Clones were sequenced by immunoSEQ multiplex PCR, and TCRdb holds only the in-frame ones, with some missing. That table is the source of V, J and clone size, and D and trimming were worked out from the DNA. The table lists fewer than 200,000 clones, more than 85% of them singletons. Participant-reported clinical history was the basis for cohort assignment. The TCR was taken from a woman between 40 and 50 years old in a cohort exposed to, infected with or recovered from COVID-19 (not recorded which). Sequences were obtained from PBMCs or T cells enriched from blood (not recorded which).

Written as DNA, the CDR3 is TGTGCCAGCAGTTACTTCAAATGGAGCTCTGGAAACACCATATATTTT. Protein sequence: CASSYFKWSSGNTIYF. The chain combines TRBV6-2 or TRBV6-3 with TRBJ1-3; unclear D gene. This CDR3 has 16 amino acids. CDR1 is MNHEY and CDR2 is SVGEGT in the germline V gene. The ends were cut back, 1 base at V and 0 bases at J, with 10 bases in the middle.